This section outlines one T cell receptor beta chain sequence together with its context. Its antigen is not known. The entry originates in a study of OX40 agonist ivuxolimab in advanced cancers. About the study: All patients had ivuxolimab intravenously every 2 weeks at 0.01 to 10 mg/kg.

Study-wide results and limits: Expanded clones tended on average to be more numerous among CD8+ T cells than CD4+.

Assay: immunoSEQ multiplex PCR; the TCRdb copy retains only in-frame clones and omits some. The table shows fewer than 100,000 clones, with 70% to 90% occurring only once. Between the trimmed V and J ends, which lost 4 bases and 6 bases, there was a span of 16 bases. Germline V lookup: CDR1 WSHSY, CDR2 SAAADI. CDR3 length: 14 amino acids. The clonotype originates from an adult with an advanced solid tumor such as melanoma, head and neck, liver or kidney cancer. The specimen was CD4+ or CD8+ T cells sorted from blood, collected in a trial of the OX40 agonist ivuxolimab. V gene TRBV10-2 combines with J gene TRBJ2-7; D could derive from TRBD1 or TRBD2 (6 bases each). CDR3 sequence (DNA): TGCGCCAGCAGTGTTCAGGGGAGGTCTTTCGAGCAGTACTTC. Protein product: CASSVQGRSFEQYF.